A single sample is the source of the 17 T cell receptor beta chains below, sequenced in a study of OX40 agonist ivuxolimab in advanced cancers. Some clones are missing from TCRdb's copy, which holds only in-frame ones; the method was immunoSEQ multiplex PCR. The sample contains roughly 41,000 clones, 70% to 85% of which appear only once. Sequences were derived from CD4+ or CD8+ T cells sorted from blood, sampled in a trial of the OX40 agonist ivuxolimab. These receptors were taken from an adult with an advanced solid tumor such as melanoma, head and neck, liver or kidney cancer.

This chain joins TRBV5-6 and TRBJ1-6, with D possibly matching TRBD1 (5 bases). Deletions cut 0 bases from V and 7 bases from J, with 14 bases between. The CDR3 is made up of 16 amino acids. Germline lookup yields CDR1 SGHDT and CDR2 YYEEEE. The DNA of the CDR3 is TGTGCCAGCAGCTTGGTGTGGGGGGGGAGGAATTCACCCCTCCACTTT. Translated, it gives CASSLVWGGRNSPLHF.

This sequence joins TRBV5-1 and TRBJ2-6, with D hard to call. The V gene lost 6 bases and the J gene lost 2 bases, with 12 bases spanning the gap. Germline V gives CDR1 SGHRS, CDR2 YFSETQ. CDR3 length: 15 residues. The CDR3 DNA sequence: TGCGCCAGCACCCCCCAGCCCGCTGGGGCCAACGTCCTGACTTTC. This translates into CASTPQPAGANVLTF.

The chain combines TRBV11-1 with TRBJ1-2, with D perhaps TRBD1 (5 bases). The CDR3 covers 14 residues. The V and J ends lost 6 bases and 1 base respectively, with 12 bases between them. The germline V gene encodes CDR1 SGHAT and CDR2 FQDESV (reference sequence). The CDR3: CASSSGTHNYGYTF. CDR3 nucleotide sequence: TGTGCCAGCAGTAGCGGGACGCATAACTATGGCTACACCTTC.

The V gene is TRBV9, the J gene TRBJ2-7; 7 bases match TRBD1. CDR3 length equals 16 residues. The V gene end was trimmed by 4 bases and the J gene end by 5 bases; junction bases not matched to a gene: 15. Per the germline V gene, CDR1 is SGDLS and CDR2 is YYNGEE. The CDR3 loop reads CASSTAGTAPSHEQYF. CDR3 nucleotide sequence: TGTGCCAGCAGCACCGCCGGGACAGCCCCTAGCCACGAGCAGTACTTC.

The gene calls are TRBV19 and TRBJ1-2; D perhaps matches TRBD1 (5 bases). The ends were cut back, 6 bases at V and 1 base at J, with 12 bases in the middle. Germline-derived CDR1 and CDR2 are LNHDA and SQIVND (reference sequence). CDR3 length: 14 amino acids. The DNA of the CDR3 is TGTGCCAGTAGCCCCGACAGCCGTAACTATGGCTACACCTTC. This sequence encodes CASSPDSRNYGYTF. The entire variable domain, with the rest obtained from reference TRBV19 and TRBJ1-2, is as follows: DGGITQSPKYLFRKEGQNVTLSCEQNLNHDAMYWYRQDPGQGLRLIYYSQIVNDFQKGDIAEGYSVSREKKESFPLTVTSAQKNPTAFYLCASSPDSRNYGYTFGSGTRLTVV.

This CDR3 reads CASSGTGSQPQHF. The CDR3 coding sequence is TGTGCCAGTAGTGGGACAGGCAGCCAGCCCCAGCATTTT. This chain links TRBV19 with TRBJ1-5, with 8 bases fitting TRBD1. This CDR3 has 13 residues. Germline V CDR1 and CDR2: LNHDA, SQIVND (reference sequence). J lost 7 bases, V lost 5 bases, and 4 bases had no gene match.

V gene TRBV2 combines with J gene TRBJ2-3, with D unclear. Germline CDR1 reads SNHLY; CDR2 reads FYNNEI. The V end lost 8 bases, the J end lost 10 bases, and 16 bases lay between the germline ends. The CDR3 has 12 amino acids. CDR3: CASESTEWAQYF. The CDR3 coding sequence is TGTGCCAGCGAGTCAACCGAGTGGGCGCAGTATTTT.

The chain is built from TRBV2 and TRBJ1-4, with D uncertain. In germline, CDR1 is SNHLY, CDR2 FYNNEI. Between the trimmed V and J ends, which lost 11 bases and 4 bases, there was a span of 17 bases. The CDR3 contains 14 residues. CDR3 protein: CAGYDGFSNEKLFF. CDR3 bases: TGTGCCGGCTATGACGGGTTCAGTAATGAAAAACTGTTTTTT.

The chain couples TRBV6-5 to TRBJ1-6; D may be TRBD1 (5 bases). V was pared by 6 bases and J by 14 bases, with 17 bases between. CDR3 length equals 13 residues. Looked up from germline, CDR1 is MNHEY and CDR2 is SVGAGI. This CDR3 is CASRGPGQRALHF. Written as DNA, the CDR3 is TGTGCCAGCAGGGGTCCGGGGCAAAGGGCCCTCCACTTT.

This rearrangement joins TRBV6-1 to TRBJ1-2, with TRBD1 matching over 9 bases. The CDR3 runs 13 residues. Germline lookup yields CDR1 MNHNS and CDR2 SASEGT. Trimming cost V 3 bases and J 5 bases; bases outside gene matches: 1. The CDR3 nucleotides are TGTGCCAGCAGTGATGGGACAGGGTATGGCTACACCTTC. It is translated as CASSDGTGYGYTF.

The V call is TRBV27, the J call TRBJ1-1; no definite D call. Germline assignment: CDR1 MNHEY and CDR2 SMNVEV (reference sequence). Trimming cost V 6 bases and J 8 bases, with 16 bases left between them. This CDR3 spans 13 amino acids. Written as DNA, the CDR3 is TGTGCCAGCAGGGGTAACTTAGGGTGGGAAGCTTTCTTT. Encoded protein: CASRGNLGWEAFF.

The DNA of the CDR3 is TGTGCCAGCAGTTTATCAGGGATTGCTGGGGCCAACGTCCTGACTTTC. It encodes CASSLSGIAGANVLTF. The rearrangement joins TRBV28 to TRBJ2-6, with D maybe TRBD1 (5 bases). The CDR3 sequence is 16 residues long. CDR1 is MDHEN, CDR2 SYDVKM, per germline. V lost 1 base to trimming and J lost 2 bases, with 9 bases between them.

V and J are TRBV25-1 and TRBJ2-4, with D perhaps TRBD1 or TRBD2 (5 bases each). Trimming removed 5 bases from V and 8 bases from J, with 16 bases in between. Germline CDR1 reads MGHDK; CDR2 reads SYGVNS. The CDR3 sequence is 14 residues long. The CDR3 here is CASSPARSGHIQYF. The DNA for the CDR3 is TGTGCCAGCAGTCCGGCGAGATCGGGGCACATTCAGTACTTC.

This clone was found a few times. CDR3 nucleotides: TGTGCCAGCAGTGAGAATTCACCCCTCCACTTT. It yields the protein CASSENSPLHF. The chain couples TRBV6-1 to TRBJ1-6; no reliable D call. CDR3 length: 11 residues. Germline V gene lookup returns CDR1 MNHNS and CDR2 SASEGT. The V gene lost 3 bases and the J gene lost 7 bases, with 1 base spanning the gap.

V gene TRBV27 combines with J gene TRBJ2-7; D may be TRBD1 or TRBD2 (7 bases each). This CDR3 has 17 amino acids. CDR1 and CDR2 from the germline V gene are MNHEY and SMNVEV (reference sequence). Trimming took 0 bases from V and 1 from J, leaving 16 bases between them. The CDR3 sequence: CASSLSRQGGRSYEQYF. As DNA, the CDR3 is TGTGCCAGCAGTTTATCGAGGCAGGGGGGGCGGTCCTACGAGCAGTACTTC.

V usage is TRBV4-2 and J usage is TRBJ2-3; either TRBD1 or TRBD2 may fit D (5 bases each). Trimming left V 4 bases short and J 2 bases short, with 16 bases between. CDR1 LGHNA and CDR2 YNFKEQ come from the germline V gene. The CDR3 contains 16 residues. DNA for the CDR3: TGTGCCAGCAGCCGCCGAGGGGAAGCCGTCACAGATACGCAGTATTTT. Protein: CASSRRGEAVTDTQYF.

This clone was recorded a few times. The V gene is TRBV29-1, the J gene TRBJ1-2, with a possible D match to TRBD1 (5 bases). Per the germline V gene, CDR1 is SQVTM and CDR2 is ANQGSEA. Trimming pared 7 bases from V and 8 bases from J, leaving 14 bases between. The CDR3 spans 11 residues. DNA for the CDR3: TGCAGCGCACCAGGGTTGAGCGGCTACACCTTC. Translating it yields CSAPGLSGYTF.